This TCR beta chain was captured by sequencing in a study of shared clonotypes between healthy human individuals. Study-level background: Used for every donor were three CD4 naive, three CD4 memory, two CD8 naive and one CD8 memory plate.

The length of the CDR3 is 14 residues. The ends lost 2 bases at V and 3 bases at J; junction bases unmatched: 0. The germline CDR1 and CDR2 sequences are MDHEN and SYDVKM. General study findings and limits: The sampled material consisted only of blood, and tissue repertoires are likely to differ.

About this clone: The target antigen is unknown.

TCRdb keeps only in-frame clones here, not all; method: immunoSEQ multiplex PCR. Of 600,000 to 750,000 clones in the sample, around 91% were seen once. Sequencing was carried out using memory CD8+ T cells from PBMCs. Subset given: CD45RO+ cells pooled with CCR7-negative TemRA cells. The origin of this receptor is a man younger than 30 in good health. Some clones in this sample may be carry-over from other donors' samples. V usage is TRBV28 and J usage is TRBJ2-2; 7 nucleotides match TRBD2. The CDR3 bases are TGTGCCAGCAGTTTACGGGAGGACACCGGGGAGCTGTTTTTT. Amino acid sequence: CASSLREDTGELFF.